This T cell receptor (beta chain) was profiled in a study of T-cell reconstitution after alpha-beta-depleted transplantation in children. This clonotype occurred many times. V gave up 6 bases and J gave up 7 bases; unmatched junction bases: 12. CDR1 MNHNS and CDR2 SASEGT come from the germline V gene. The CDR3 runs to 16 residues. This sample's TCRbeta library carried unique molecular identifier barcodes. Using its own MiXCR run on the PCR reads, TCRdb lists one record per CDR3 protein. The profile covers some 600,000 distinct CDR3 sequences, with 16% appearing a single time and 0.85% to 1.3% taken by the ten largest.

This sequence originates from a human donor who donated a stem cell graft to a child with acute myeloid leukemia. The rearrangement joins TRBV6-1 to TRBJ2-1; 10 nucleotides agree with TRBD2. The sample in question was PBMCs from the stem cell graft donor, obtained from the stem cell graft. The CDR3 DNA follows: TGTGCCAGCAGGCAGAATAGCGGGGGGCCGGGGAATGAGCAGTTCTTC. Encoded protein: CASRQNSGGPGNEQFF.